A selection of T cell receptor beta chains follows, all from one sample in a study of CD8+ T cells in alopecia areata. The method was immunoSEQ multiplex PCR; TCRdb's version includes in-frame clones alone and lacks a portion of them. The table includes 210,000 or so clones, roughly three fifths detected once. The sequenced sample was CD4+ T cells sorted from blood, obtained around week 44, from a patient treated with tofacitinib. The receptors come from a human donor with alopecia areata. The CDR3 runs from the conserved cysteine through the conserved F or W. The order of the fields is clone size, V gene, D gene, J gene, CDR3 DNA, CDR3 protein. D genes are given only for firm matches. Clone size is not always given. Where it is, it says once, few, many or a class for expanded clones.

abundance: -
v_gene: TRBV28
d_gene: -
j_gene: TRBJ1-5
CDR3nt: TGTGCCAGCAGTTTATTTCCTTCGGGGGATCAGCCCCAGCATTTT
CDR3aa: CASSLFPSGDQPQHF

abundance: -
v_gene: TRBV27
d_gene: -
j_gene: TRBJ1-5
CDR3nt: TGTGCCAGCAGAGGAGGGAGCAATCAGCCCCAGCATTTT
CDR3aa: CASRGGSNQPQHF

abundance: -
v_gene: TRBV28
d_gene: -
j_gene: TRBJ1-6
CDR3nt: TGTGCCAGCAGATACAGGAATTCACCCCTCCACTTT
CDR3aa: CASRYRNSPLHF

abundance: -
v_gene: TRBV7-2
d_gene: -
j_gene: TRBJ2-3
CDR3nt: TGTGCCAGCAGCCTATCCCTAAAGGGAGATACGCAGTATTTT
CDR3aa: CASSLSLKGDTQYF

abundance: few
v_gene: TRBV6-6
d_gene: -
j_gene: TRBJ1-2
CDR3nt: TGTGCCAGCAGTTACTCGAGGGGAGACTATGGCTACACCTTC
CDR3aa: CASSYSRGDYGYTF

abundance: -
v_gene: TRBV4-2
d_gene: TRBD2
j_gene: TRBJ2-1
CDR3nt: TGTGCCAGCAGCCAAGAGGAACGGGGGGGCAGCTACAATGAGCAGTTCTTC
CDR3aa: CASSQEERGGSYNEQFF

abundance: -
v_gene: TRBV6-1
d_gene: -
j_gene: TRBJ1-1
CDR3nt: TGTGCCAGCAGTGAAACAGCCATGAACACTGAAGCTTTCTTT
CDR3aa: CASSETAMNTEAFF

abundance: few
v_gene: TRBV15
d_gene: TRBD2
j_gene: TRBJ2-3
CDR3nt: TGTGCCACCAGCCGGGAGGGGAGCCGAAGCACAGATACGCAGTATTTT
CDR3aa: CATSREGSRSTDTQYF

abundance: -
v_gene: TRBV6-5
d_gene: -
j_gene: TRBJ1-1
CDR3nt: TGTGCCAGCAGACAGGGCGGGAGCACTGAAGCTTTCTTT
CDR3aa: CASRQGGSTEAFF

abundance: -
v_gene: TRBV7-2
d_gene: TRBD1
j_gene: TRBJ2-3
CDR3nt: TGTGCCAGCAGCATGCGAATCAGGGGGCGTGGAACAGATACGCAGTATTTT
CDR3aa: CASSMRIRGRGTDTQYF

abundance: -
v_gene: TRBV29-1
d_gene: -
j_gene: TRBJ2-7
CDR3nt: TGCAGCGTTGAAGTCCTCCTCGGGGAGCAGTACTTC
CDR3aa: CSVEVLLGEQYF

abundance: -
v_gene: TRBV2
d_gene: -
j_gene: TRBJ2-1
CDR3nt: TGTGCCAGCAGTGAAGCATTCAGTGAGCAGTTCTTC
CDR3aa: CASSEAFSEQFF

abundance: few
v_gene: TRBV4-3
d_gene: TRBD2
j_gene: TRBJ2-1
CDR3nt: TGCGCCAGCAGCCAAGATCTGGTCCATAGCGGGGGTACCTACAATGAGCAGTTCTTC
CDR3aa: CASSQDLVHSGGTYNEQFF

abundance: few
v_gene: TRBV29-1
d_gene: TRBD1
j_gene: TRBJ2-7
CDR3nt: TGCAGCGTTGCTGGGACAGGGGCTCGTGAGCAGTACTTC
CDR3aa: CSVAGTGAREQYF

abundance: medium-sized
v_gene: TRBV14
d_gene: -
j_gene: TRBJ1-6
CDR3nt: TGTGCCAGCAGCCAAGATCCGGCGGGACGGTCACCCCTCCACTTT
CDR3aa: CASSQDPAGRSPLHF

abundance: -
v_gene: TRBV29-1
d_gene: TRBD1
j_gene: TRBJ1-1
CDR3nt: TGCAGCGTTTCCTATGACAGGGACACTGAAGCTTTCTTT
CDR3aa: CSVSYDRDTEAFF

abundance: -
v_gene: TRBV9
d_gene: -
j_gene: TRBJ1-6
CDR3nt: TGTGCCAGCAGCGTATCGATGCAGAATAATTCACCCCTCCACTTT
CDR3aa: CASSVSMQNNSPLHF

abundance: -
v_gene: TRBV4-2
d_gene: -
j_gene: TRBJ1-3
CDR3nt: TGTGCCAGCAGCCAAGAAGCCAGTCACTCCTCTGGAAACACCATATATTTT
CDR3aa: CASSQEASHSSGNTIYF

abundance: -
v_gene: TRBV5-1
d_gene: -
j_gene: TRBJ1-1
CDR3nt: TGCGCCAGCAGCTCATCGCCTACCCGAAACACTGAAGCTTTCTTT
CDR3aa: CASSSSPTRNTEAFF

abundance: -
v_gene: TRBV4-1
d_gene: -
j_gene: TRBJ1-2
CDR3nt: TGCGCCAGCAGCCAAGATTTATTGGTGACAGTCTATGGCTACACCTTC
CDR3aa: CASSQDLLVTVYGYTF

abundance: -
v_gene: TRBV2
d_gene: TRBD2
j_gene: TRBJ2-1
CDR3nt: TGTGCCAGCAGACAGGTAGCGGGGTCGTGGGAGCAGTTCTTC
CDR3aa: CASRQVAGSWEQFF

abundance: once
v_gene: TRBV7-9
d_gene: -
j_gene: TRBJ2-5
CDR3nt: TGTGCCAGCAGCATGAGAAAAGAGACCCAGTACTTC
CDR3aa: CASSMRKETQYF

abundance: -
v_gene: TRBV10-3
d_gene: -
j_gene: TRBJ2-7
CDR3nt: TGTGCCATCAGTGGGGGCGCAGGAGCAACCGCCTACGAGCAGTACTTC
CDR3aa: CAISGGAGATAYEQYF

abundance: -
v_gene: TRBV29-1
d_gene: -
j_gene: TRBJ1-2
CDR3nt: TGCAGCGTTGAAGATCTTTCAGGGAGAGGCTACACCTTC
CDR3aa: CSVEDLSGRGYTF

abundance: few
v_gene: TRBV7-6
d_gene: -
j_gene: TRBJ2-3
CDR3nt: TGTGCCAGCAGCTTACGGGGGGCGAGCACAGATACGCAGTATTTT
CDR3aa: CASSLRGASTDTQYF

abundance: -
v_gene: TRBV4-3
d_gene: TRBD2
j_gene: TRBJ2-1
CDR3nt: TGCGCCAGCAGCCAAGAGGCAGCTGTTGGGAGGGATGAGCAGTTCTTC
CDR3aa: CASSQEAAVGRDEQFF

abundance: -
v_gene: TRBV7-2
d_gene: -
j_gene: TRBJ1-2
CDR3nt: TGTGCCAGCAGCCGGAAGTTCGGGGCAGTCTATGGCTACACCTTC
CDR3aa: CASSRKFGAVYGYTF

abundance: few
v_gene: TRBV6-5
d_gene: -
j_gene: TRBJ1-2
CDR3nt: TGTGCCAGCTCTCCGACCGGGAACTATGGCTACACCTTC
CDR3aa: CASSPTGNYGYTF

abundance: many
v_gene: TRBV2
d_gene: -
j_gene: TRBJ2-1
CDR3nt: TGTGCCAGCAGCAGTGGAGGATATGAGCAGTTCTTC
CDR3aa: CASSSGGYEQFF

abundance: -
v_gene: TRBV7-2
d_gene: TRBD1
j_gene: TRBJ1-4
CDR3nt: TGTGCCAGCAGCTTCAGGGGGCGGACTGATGAAAAACTGTTTTTT
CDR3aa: CASSFRGRTDEKLFF

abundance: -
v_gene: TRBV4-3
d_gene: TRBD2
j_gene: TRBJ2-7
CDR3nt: TGCGCCAGCAGCCAAGGCACAGCGGGGACCTCCTACGAGCAGTACTTC
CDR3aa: CASSQGTAGTSYEQYF

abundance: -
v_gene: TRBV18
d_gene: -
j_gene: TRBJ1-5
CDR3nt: TGTGCCAGCTCACCACCCGGTCGCCCCCAGCCCCAGCATTTT
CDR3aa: CASSPPGRPQPQHF

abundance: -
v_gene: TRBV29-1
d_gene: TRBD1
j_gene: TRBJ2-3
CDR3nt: TGCAGCGTTGGAGCCGGGACAGGGACAACAGATACGCAGTATTTT
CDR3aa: CSVGAGTGTTDTQYF

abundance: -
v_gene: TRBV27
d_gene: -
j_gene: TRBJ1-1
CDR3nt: TGTGCCAGCAGTTTAATCGGTAACACTGAAGCTTTCTTT
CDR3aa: CASSLIGNTEAFF

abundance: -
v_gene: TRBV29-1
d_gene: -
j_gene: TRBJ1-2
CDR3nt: TGCAGCGCTCAACCGACTTCTACCACAGCTAACTATGGCTACACCTTC
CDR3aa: CSAQPTSTTANYGYTF

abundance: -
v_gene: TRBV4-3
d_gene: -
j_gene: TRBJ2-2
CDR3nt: TGCGCCAGCAGCCAAGATTGGCCTAACACCGGGGAGCTGTTTTTT
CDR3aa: CASSQDWPNTGELFF

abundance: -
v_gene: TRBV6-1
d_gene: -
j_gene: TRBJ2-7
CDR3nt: TGTGCCAGCAGCCTAGTCGATTGGGACTTC
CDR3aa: CASSLVDWDF

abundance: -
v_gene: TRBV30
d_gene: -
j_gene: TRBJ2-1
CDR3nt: TGTGCCTGGAGTGCATACAATGAGCAGTTCTTC
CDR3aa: CAWSAYNEQFF

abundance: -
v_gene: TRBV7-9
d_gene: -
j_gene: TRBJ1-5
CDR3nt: TGTGCCAGCAGCTCTACGGCACAGCCCCAGCATTTT
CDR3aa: CASSSTAQPQHF

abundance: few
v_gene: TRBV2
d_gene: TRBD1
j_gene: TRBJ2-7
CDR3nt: TGTGCCAGCAGTATGGACAGGGTGGTTCCCTACGAGCAGTACTTC
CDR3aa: CASSMDRVVPYEQYF

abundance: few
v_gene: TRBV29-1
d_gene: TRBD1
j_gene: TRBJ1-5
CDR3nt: TGCAGCGTATCCGGCGGAGACAGGGGGGCCCAGCATTTT
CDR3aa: CSVSGGDRGAQHF

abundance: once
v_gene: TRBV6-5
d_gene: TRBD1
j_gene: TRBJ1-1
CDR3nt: TGTGCCAGCAGTTTACCAGGGGGGAACACTGAAGCTTTCTTT
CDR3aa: CASSLPGGNTEAFF

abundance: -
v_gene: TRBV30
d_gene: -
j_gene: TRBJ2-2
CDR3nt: TGTGCCTGGAGTAGGGGGAACACCGGGGAGCTGTTTTTT
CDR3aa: CAWSRGNTGELFF

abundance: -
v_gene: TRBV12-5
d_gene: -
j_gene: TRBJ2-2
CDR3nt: TGTGCTTCGGGAAGTAACACCGGGGAGCTGTTTTTT
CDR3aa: CASGSNTGELFF

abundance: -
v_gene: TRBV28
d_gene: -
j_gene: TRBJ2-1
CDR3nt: TGTGCCAGCAGTTTGCCCGGGACACGCCAGTTCTTC
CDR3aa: CASSLPGTRQFF

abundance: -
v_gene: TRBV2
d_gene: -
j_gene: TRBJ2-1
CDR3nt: TGTGCCACTCACGGGCTGAGCTCCTACAATGAGCAGTTCTTC
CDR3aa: CATHGLSSYNEQFF

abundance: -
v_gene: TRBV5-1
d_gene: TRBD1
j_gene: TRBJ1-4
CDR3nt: TGCGCCAGCAGCTTGAGTGGGACAGGGGGCGAAAAACTGTTTTTT
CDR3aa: CASSLSGTGGEKLFF

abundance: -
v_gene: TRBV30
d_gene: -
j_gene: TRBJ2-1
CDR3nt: TGTGCCTGGAGCCAGAATAGCGCGGGCAATGAGCAGTTCTTC
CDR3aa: CAWSQNSAGNEQFF

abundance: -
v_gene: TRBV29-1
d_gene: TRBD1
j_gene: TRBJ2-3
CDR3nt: TGCAGCGTTGGGACAGGAGCGACAGATACGCAGTATTTT
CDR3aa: CSVGTGATDTQYF

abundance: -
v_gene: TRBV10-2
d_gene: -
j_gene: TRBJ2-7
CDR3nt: TGCGCCAGCACCCCAGCGGAGAGGGGCTCCTACGAGCAGTACTTC
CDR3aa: CASTPAERGSYEQYF

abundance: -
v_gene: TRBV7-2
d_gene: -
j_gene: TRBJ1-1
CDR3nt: TGTGCCAGCAGCTTAGGGGTAGGCGGAGAAGCTTTCTTT
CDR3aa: CASSLGVGGEAFF